A single sample is the source of the 6 T cell receptor beta chains below, sequenced in a study of blood T cell repertoires in COVID-19. Using immunoSEQ multiplex PCR, the repertoire was profiled, and TCRdb retains in-frame clones only, with some absent. This sample has some 150,000 clones, with around 89% found just once. Material for sequencing was peripheral blood. The receptors shown here come from a man aged 60 to 75 with active or convalescent COVID-19.

The rearrangement uses TRBV24-1 and TRBJ2-2; 14 bases are a match to TRBD2. After removal of 3 bases from V and 5 bases from J, the junction contained 1 base not matched to a gene. The CDR3 is made up of 16 amino acids. From germline, CDR1 is KGHDR and CDR2 SFDVKD. CDR3 DNA sequence: TGTGCCACCAGTGATCGGACTAGCGGGAGGACCGGGGAGCTGTTTTTT. Translating gives CATSDRTSGRTGELFF.

The J gene is TRBJ1-2, the V gene TRBV5-1; 10 nucleotides align to TRBD1. Germline V gene data show CDR1 as SGHRS and CDR2 as YFSETQ. The CDR3 has 15 amino acids. J lost 3 bases, V lost 2 bases, and 4 bases had no gene match. The CDR3 reads CASSFLGQGYYGYTF. The CDR3 coding sequence is TGCGCCAGCAGCTTCTTGGGACAGGGGTACTATGGCTACACCTTC.

V is TRBV6-5 and J is TRBJ1-1, with 8 bases identical to TRBD1. Germline lookup yields CDR1 MNHEY and CDR2 SVGAGI. The V segment lost 5 bases and the J segment 7 bases; nucleotides outside the gene matches: 6. The CDR3 extends over 13 amino acids. CDR3 in amino acids: CASSMTGAGEAFF. CDR3 nucleotide sequence: TGTGCCAGCAGTATGACAGGGGCGGGTGAAGCTTTCTTT.

On this clone itself: The junction does not match germline at one end; this may be a read error. The chain combines TRBV12-3 or TRBV12-4 with TRBJ1-3, with a possible D match to TRBD1 (5 bases). The CDR3 totals 12 residues. CDR3 sequence: CASTYPAGGAHF. The CDR3, as DNA: TGTGCCAGCACCTACCCCGCCGGCGGGGCCCATTTT.

The chain employs TRBV19 and TRBJ2-1, with 8 nucleotides matching TRBD2. The CDR3 consists of 15 residues. With 3 bases clipped from V and 7 bases from J, the junction kept 8 bases outside the gene matches. The germline V gene encodes CDR1 LNHDA and CDR2 SQIVND (reference sequence). CDR3 nucleotide sequence: TGTGCCAGTAGTATCCCCGGGAGGGGGGGGAATGAGCAGTTCTTC. Its translation: CASSIPGRGGNEQFF.

In this sample, this clone turned up a few times. The chain is built from TRBV6-6 and TRBJ1-5, with TRBD1 matching over 9 bases. V lost 7 bases and J lost 8; bases outside the gene matches: 9. CDR1 and CDR2 (germline): MNHNY, SVGAGI (reference sequence). The CDR3 loop spans 14 amino acids. The CDR3 region has the DNA TGTGCCAGCACCGACAGGGGGGGAGTCGAGCCCCAGCATTTT. It codes for CASTDRGGVEPQHF.